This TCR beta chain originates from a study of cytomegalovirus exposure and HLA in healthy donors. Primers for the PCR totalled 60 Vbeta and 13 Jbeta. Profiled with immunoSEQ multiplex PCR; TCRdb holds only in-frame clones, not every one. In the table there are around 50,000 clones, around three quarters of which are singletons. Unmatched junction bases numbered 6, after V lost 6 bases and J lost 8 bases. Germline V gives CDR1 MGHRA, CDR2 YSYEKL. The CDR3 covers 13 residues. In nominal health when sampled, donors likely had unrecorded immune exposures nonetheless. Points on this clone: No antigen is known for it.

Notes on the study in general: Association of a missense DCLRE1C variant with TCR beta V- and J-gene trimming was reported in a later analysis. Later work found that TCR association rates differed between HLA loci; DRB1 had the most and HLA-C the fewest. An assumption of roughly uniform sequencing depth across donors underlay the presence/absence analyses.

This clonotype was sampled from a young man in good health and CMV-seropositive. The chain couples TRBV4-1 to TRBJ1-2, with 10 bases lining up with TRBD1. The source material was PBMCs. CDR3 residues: CASRRQGAKGYTF. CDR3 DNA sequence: TGCGCCAGCAGGCGACAGGGGGCGAAAGGCTACACCTTC.